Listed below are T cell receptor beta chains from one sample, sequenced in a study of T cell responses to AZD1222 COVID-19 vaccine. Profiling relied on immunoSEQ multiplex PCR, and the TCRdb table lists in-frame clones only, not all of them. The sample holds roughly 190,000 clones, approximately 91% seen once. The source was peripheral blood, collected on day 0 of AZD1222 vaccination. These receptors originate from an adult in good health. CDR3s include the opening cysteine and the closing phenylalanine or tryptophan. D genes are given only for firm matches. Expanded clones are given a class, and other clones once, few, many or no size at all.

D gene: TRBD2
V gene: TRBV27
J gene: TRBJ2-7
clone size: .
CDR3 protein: CASSIGLAAYEQYF
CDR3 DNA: TGTGCCAGCAGTATTGGACTAGCGGCGTACGAGCAGTACTTC

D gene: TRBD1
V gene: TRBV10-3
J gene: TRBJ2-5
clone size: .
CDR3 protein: CAISDLTGGGRETQYF
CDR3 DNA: TGTGCCATCAGTGACCTGACAGGGGGAGGCAGGGAGACCCAGTACTTC

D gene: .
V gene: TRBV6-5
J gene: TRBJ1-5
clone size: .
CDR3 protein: CASKQDLGNQPQHF
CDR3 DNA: TGTGCCAGCAAACAGGACCTTGGCAATCAGCCCCAGCATTTT

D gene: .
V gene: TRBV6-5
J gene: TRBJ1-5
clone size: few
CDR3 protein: CASRVTRDSNQPQHF
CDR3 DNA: TGTGCCAGTCGGGTCACCCGGGATAGCAATCAGCCCCAGCATTTT

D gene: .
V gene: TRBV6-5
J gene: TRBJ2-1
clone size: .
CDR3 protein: CASVGGSYNEQFF
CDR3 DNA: TGTGCCAGCGTCGGTGGCTCCTACAATGAGCAGTTCTTC

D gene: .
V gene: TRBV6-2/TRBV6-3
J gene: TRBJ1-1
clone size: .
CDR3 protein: CASSYGTGLSFVTEAFF
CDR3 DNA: TGTGCCAGCAGTTACGGCACAGGGTTATCGTTTGTCACTGAAGCTTTCTTT

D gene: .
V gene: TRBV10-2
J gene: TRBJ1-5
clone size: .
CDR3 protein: CASSESGGGEPQHF
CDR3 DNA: TGCGCCAGCAGTGAGTCCGGGGGCGGGGAGCCCCAGCATTTT

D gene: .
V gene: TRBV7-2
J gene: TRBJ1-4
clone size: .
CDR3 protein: CASSFGVNEKLFF
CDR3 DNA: TGTGCCAGCAGCTTTGGGGTTAATGAAAAACTGTTTTTT

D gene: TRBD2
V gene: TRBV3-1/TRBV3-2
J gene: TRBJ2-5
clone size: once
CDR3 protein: CASSQEGLAGGPGETQYF
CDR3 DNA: TGTGCCAGCAGCCAAGAAGGGCTAGCGGGAGGGCCGGGGGAGACCCAGTACTTC

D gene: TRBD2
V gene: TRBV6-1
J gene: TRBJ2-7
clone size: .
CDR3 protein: CASSDASGSAYEQYF
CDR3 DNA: TGTGCCAGCAGTGATGCTAGCGGGAGCGCCTACGAGCAGTACTTC

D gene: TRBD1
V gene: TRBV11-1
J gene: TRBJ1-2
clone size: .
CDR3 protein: CASSPGQGNYGYTF
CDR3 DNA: TGTGCCAGCAGCCCGGGACAGGGGAACTATGGCTACACCTTC

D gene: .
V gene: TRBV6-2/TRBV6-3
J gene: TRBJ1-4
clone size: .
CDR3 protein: CASSYRGNEKLFF
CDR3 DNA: TGTGCCAGCAGTTACAGGGGGAATGAAAAACTGTTTTTT

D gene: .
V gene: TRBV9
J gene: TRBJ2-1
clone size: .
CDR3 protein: CASSRAGLLSYNEQFF
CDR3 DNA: TGTGCCAGCAGCAGGGCGGGGCTGCTCTCCTACAATGAGCAGTTCTTC

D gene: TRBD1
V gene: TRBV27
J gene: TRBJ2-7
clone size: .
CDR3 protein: CASSLSWDRGVYEQYF
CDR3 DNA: TGTGCCAGCAGTTTATCGTGGGACAGGGGGGTGTACGAGCAGTACTTC

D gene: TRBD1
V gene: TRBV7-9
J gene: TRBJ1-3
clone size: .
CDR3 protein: CASSLDRVGGNTIYF
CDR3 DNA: TGTGCCAGCAGCCTCGACAGGGTTGGAGGAAACACCATATATTTT

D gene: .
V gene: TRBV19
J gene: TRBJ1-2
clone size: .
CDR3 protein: CASSILSEPSPNYGYTF
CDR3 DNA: TGTGCCAGTAGTATATTGAGCGAACCGTCCCCTAACTATGGCTACACCTTC

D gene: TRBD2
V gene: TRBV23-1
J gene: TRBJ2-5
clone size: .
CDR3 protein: CASSQSPPTGLAGVQETQYF
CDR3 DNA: TGCGCCAGCAGTCAATCGCCGCCTACGGGACTAGCGGGGGTACAAGAGACCCAGTACTTC

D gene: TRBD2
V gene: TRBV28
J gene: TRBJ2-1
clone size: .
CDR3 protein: CGTIAGVHEQFF
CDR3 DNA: TGTGGCACAATAGCGGGAGTGCATGAGCAGTTCTTC

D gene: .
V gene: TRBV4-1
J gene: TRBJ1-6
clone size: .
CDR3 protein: CASSPRDFGLAENSPLHF
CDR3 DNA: TGCGCCAGCAGCCCTAGGGACTTTGGACTCGCGGAGAATTCACCCCTCCACTTT

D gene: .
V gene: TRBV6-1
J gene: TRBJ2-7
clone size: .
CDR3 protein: CASSEGPASTYEQYF
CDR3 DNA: TGTGCCAGCAGTGAGGGCCCGGCCAGCACCTACGAGCAGTACTTC

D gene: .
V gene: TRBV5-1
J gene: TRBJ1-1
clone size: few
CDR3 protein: CASSLEGSGMYTEAFF
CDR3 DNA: TGCGCCAGCAGCTTGGAGGGGTCTGGTATGTACACTGAAGCTTTCTTT

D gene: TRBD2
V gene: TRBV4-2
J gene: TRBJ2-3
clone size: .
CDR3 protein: CASSQDRTSGGPYTDTQYF
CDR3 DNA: TGTGCCAGCAGCCAAGACCGGACTAGCGGGGGGCCCTACACAGATACGCAGTATTTT

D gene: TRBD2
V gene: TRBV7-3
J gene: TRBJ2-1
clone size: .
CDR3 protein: CASSPRGTSGDNEQFF
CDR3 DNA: TGTGCCAGCAGCCCCCGGGGGACTAGCGGGGACAATGAGCAGTTCTTC

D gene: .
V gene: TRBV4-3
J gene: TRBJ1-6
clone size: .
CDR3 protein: CPSRDGRTKTNSPLHF
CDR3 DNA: TGCCCCAGCAGAGACGGACGGACGAAAACGAATTCACCCCTCCACTTT

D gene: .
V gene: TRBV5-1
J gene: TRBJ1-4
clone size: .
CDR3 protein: CASSLARGTNEKLFF
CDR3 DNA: TGCGCCAGCAGCTTGGCCCGAGGTACTAATGAAAAACTGTTTTTT

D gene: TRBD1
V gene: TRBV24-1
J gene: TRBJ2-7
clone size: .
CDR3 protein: CATSDATGAYYEQYF
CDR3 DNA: TGTGCCACCAGTGACGCTACAGGGGCCTACTACGAGCAGTACTTC

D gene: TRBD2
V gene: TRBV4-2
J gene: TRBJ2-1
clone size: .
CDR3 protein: CASSPTSGSYNEQFF
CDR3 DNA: TGTGCCAGCAGCCCGACTAGCGGGAGCTACAATGAGCAGTTCTTC

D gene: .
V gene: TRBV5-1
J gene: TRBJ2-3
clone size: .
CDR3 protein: CASSRPGTDTQYF
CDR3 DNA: TGCGCCAGCAGCCGTCCGGGCACAGATACGCAGTATTTT

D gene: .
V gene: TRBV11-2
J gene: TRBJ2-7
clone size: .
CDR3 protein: CASSLGNRYSNEQYF
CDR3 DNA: TGTGCCAGCAGCTTGGGGAACAGGTATTCGAACGAGCAGTACTTC

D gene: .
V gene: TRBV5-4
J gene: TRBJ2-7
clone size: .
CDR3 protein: CASSLAPTGPYEQYF
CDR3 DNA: TGTGCCAGCAGCTTGGCACCGACCGGCCCCTACGAGCAGTACTTC

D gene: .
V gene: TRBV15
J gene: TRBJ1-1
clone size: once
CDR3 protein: CATSGNINTEAFF
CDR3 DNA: TGTGCCACCAGCGGAAATATCAACACTGAAGCTTTCTTT

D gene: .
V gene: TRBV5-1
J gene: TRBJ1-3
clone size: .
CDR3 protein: CASSPLFSGNTIYF
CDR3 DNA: TGCGCCAGCAGCCCCCTGTTCTCTGGAAACACCATATATTTT

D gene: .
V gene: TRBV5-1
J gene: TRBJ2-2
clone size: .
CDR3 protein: CASSLAGEAGELFF
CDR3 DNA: TGCGCCAGCAGCTTGGCCGGGGAGGCCGGGGAGCTGTTTTTT

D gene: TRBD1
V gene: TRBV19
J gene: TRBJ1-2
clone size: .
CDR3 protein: CAIRGQAVGYGYTF
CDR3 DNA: TGTGCCATTCGCGGACAGGCCGTGGGGTATGGCTACACCTTC

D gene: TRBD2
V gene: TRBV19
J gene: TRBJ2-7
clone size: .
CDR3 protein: CASSQRGKVYEQYF
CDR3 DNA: TGTGCCAGTAGTCAGCGGGGGAAGGTCTACGAGCAGTACTTC

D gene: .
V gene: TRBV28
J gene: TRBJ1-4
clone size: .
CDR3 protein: CASSPHLTATNEKLFF
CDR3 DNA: TGTGCCAGCAGTCCCCATTTGACAGCAACTAATGAAAAACTGTTTTTT

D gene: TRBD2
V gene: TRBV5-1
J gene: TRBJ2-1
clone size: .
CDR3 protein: CASSSLAAGSYNEQFF
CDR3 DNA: TGCGCCAGCAGCTCCCTAGCGGCGGGCTCCTACAATGAGCAGTTCTTC

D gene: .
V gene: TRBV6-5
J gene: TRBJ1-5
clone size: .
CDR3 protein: CASSNPRGLNQPQHF
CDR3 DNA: TGTGCCAGCAGTAACCCGCGGGGGCTCAATCAGCCCCAGCATTTT

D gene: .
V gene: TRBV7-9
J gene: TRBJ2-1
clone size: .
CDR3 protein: CASSRTEYNEQFF
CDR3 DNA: TGTGCCAGCAGCAGGACAGAGTACAATGAGCAGTTCTTC

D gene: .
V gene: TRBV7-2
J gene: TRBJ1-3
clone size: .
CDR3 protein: CASSERWRVPGNTIYF
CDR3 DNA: TGTGCCAGCAGTGAAAGGTGGAGGGTGCCTGGAAACACCATATATTTT

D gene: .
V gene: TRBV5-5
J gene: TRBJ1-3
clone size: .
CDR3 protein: CASSALRTEHGNTIYF
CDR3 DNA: TGTGCCAGCAGCGCCCTTCGGACAGAGCATGGAAACACCATATATTTT

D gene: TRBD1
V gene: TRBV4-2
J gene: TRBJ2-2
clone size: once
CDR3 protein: CASSQDRGVGQGRELFF
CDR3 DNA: TGTGCCAGCAGCCAAGATAGGGGAGTTGGACAGGGCCGGGAGCTGTTTTTT

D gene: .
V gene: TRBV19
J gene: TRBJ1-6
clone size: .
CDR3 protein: CASSMTSGMSSPLHF
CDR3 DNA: TGTGCCAGTAGTATGACGTCAGGGATGAGTTCACCCCTCCACTTT

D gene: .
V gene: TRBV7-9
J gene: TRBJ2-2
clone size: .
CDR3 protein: CASSLVRVTGELFF
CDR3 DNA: TGTGCCAGCAGCTTAGTTCGGGTCACCGGGGAGCTGTTTTTT

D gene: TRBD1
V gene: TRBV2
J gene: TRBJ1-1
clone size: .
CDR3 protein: CASQDRGPVRTEAFF
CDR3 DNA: TGTGCCAGTCAAGACAGGGGCCCGGTTAGGACTGAAGCTTTCTTT

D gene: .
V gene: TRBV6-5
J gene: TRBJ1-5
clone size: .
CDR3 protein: CASRPGVSNQPQHF
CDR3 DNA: TGTGCCAGCAGACCAGGGGTTAGCAATCAGCCCCAGCATTTT

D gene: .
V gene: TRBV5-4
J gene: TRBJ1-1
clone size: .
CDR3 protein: CASSLQGLTEAFF
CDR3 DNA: TGTGCCAGCAGCTTACAGGGACTCACTGAAGCTTTCTTT

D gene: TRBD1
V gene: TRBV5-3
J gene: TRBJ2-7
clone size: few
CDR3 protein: CARSNRDRGSIGSYEQYF
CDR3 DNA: TGTGCCAGAAGTAACCGGGACAGGGGGTCTATTGGCTCCTACGAGCAGTACTTC

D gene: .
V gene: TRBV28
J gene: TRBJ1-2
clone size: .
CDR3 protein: CASSLPHFYGYTF
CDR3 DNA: TGTGCCAGCAGTCTTCCGCACTTCTATGGCTACACCTTC

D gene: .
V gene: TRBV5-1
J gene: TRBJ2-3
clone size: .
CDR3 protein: CASSLAGEDTQYF
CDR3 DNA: TGCGCCAGCAGCTTGGCGGGGGAAGATACGCAGTATTTT

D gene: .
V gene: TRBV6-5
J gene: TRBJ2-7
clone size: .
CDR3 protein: CASSEGSRAYEQYF
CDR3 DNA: TGTGCCAGCAGCGAGGGGAGCAGGGCCTACGAGCAGTACTTC

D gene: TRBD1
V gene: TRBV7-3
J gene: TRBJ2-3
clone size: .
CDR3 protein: CASSSTGGDTQYF
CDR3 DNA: TGTGCCAGCAGCTCAACAGGGGGCGATACGCAGTATTTT

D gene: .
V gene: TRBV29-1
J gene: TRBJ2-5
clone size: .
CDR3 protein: CSARLGETQYF
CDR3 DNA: TGCAGCGCCCGTCTGGGGGAGACCCAGTACTTC

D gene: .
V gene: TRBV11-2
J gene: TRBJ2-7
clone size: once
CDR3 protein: CASSLAGFIYEQYF
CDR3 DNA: TGTGCCAGCAGCTTAGCGGGATTTATCTACGAGCAGTACTTC